These 28 T cell receptor beta chains were all obtained from the same sample, sequenced in a study of T cell responses to AZD1222 COVID-19 vaccine (dated by TCRdb to the early 2020s). Sample time point, as interpreted from the label and publication: about 28 days (+/-7) after the second vaccine dose. Receptor libraries were prepared by the immunoSEQ multiplex PCR assay. Here the immuneACCESS table is served through TCRdb, limited to in-frame sequences with V and J called. Missing clones are a known gap in these copies; in checked studies unresolved V genes cover under half, and the rest lacks a known reason. In this sample the table shows around 180,000 clones, 94% of which occur a single time. In total, the top ten clones hold about 1.5% of the sample. The source was peripheral blood, collected 28 days after the second AZD1222 dose. The receptor source for this set is an adult who received the AZD1222 COVID-19 vaccine.

The chain uses TRBV14 and TRBJ1-1, with a possible D match to TRBD1 (5 bases). The CDR3 runs 15 residues. Germline assignment: CDR1 SGHDN and CDR2 FVKESK. Trimming removed 5 bases from V and 0 bases from J, with 13 bases in between. The CDR3 nucleotides read TGTGCCAGCAGCGGGGGGAGGGCCATGAACACTGAAGCTTTCTTT. It yields the protein CASSGGRAMNTEAFF.

The V gene is TRBV4-2, the J gene TRBJ1-6; 7 nucleotides agree with TRBD1. The CDR3 loop spans 20 amino acids. Germline V gene data show CDR1 as LGHNA and CDR2 as YNFKEQ. Trimming cost V 0 bases and J 0 bases; bases outside gene matches: 11. The CDR3 nucleotides are TGTGCCAGCAGCCAAGAGAGGGACAGCCAATATGGCTCCTATAATTCACCCCTCCACTTT. Its translation: CASSQERDSQYGSYNSPLHF.

The chain joins TRBV7-8 to TRBJ2-5; D tentatively reads TRBD1 or TRBD2 (5 bases each). CDR3 length: 14 residues. Between the trimmed V and J ends, which lost 5 bases and 4 bases, there was a span of 14 bases. Germline V CDR1 and CDR2: SGHVS, FQNEAQ. The CDR3 DNA reads as TGTGCCAGCAGCCCAGGGAGTTGGTCAGAGACCCAGTACTTC. It translates to CASSPGSWSETQYF.

The chain couples TRBV6-5 to TRBJ2-1, with 8 bases lining up with TRBD2. Unmatched junction bases numbered 11, after V lost 6 bases and J lost 7 bases. CDR3 length: 15 amino acids. Germline CDR1 and CDR2: MNHEY and SVGAGI. Here the CDR3 DNA reads TGTGCCAGCAGCCTTAGCGGGGTGGGACTAAATGAGCAGTTCTTC. It encodes CASSLSGVGLNEQFF.

The rearrangement uses TRBV27 and TRBJ2-1; weak D call: TRBD2 (5 bases). Germline V lookup: CDR1 MNHEY, CDR2 SMNVEV (reference sequence). CDR3 length equals 13 residues. Trimming removed 10 bases from V and 5 bases from J, with 15 bases in between. The CDR3 nucleotides read TGTGCCACCCGGCGACTACTGGACAATGAGCAGTTCTTC. This gives the protein CATRRLLDNEQFF.

The chain combines TRBV4-3 with TRBJ2-7; 9 bases agree with TRBD1. Per germline, CDR1 LGHNA and CDR2 YSLEER. J gave up 4 bases and V 0 bases, and 4 bases lay outside the gene matches. The CDR3 covers 15 residues. The CDR3 DNA follows: TGCGCCAGCAGCCAAGAAGGGACAGGGAGATACGAGCAGTACTTC. As protein: CASSQEGTGRYEQYF.

This clone was recorded once. The rearrangement links TRBV5-6 to TRBJ2-2; possible D gene TRBD1, 6 bases. This CDR3 has 17 residues. V was pared by 4 bases and J by 0 bases, with 16 bases between. CDR1 is SGHDT, CDR2 YYEEEE, per germline. The CDR3 bases are TGTGCCAGCAGCCCCCCCCTTTGGGGGCCGAACACCGGGGAGCTGTTTTTT. This codes for CASSPPLWGPNTGELFF.

V and J are TRBV15 and TRBJ2-1, with D uncertain. This CDR3 has 16 amino acids. The V gene lost 0 bases and the J gene lost 0 bases, with 9 bases spanning the gap. Germline V gives CDR1 LNHNV, CDR2 YYDKDF (reference sequence). The DNA of the CDR3 is TGTGCCACCAGCAGAGACACCTGGAGCTCCTACAATGAGCAGTTCTTC. Residues: CATSRDTWSSYNEQFF. The full variable domain, with the rest looked up from reference TRBV15 and TRBJ2-1, is DAMVIQNPRYQVTQFGKPVTLSCSQTLNHNVMYWYQQKSSQAPKLLFHYYDKDFNNEADTPDNFQSRRPNTSFCFLDIRSPGLGDTAMYLCATSRDTWSSYNEQFFGPGTRLTVL.

The chain recombines TRBV11-3 with TRBJ1-4; D is unresolved. The CDR3 extends over 16 amino acids. Trimming stripped 5 bases from V and 0 bases from J, with 13 bases between. CDR1 SGHNT and CDR2 YENEEA come from the germline V gene. Written as DNA, the CDR3 is TGTGCCAGCAGCGTAGCAGGCGGAGCAACTAATGAAAAACTGTTTTTT. Translated, it gives CASSVAGGATNEKLFF.

The count of this clone is one. The chain employs TRBV6-5 and TRBJ2-1; D unclear. Germline assignment: CDR1 MNHEY and CDR2 SVGAGI. The CDR3 spans 11 residues. V was clipped by 7 bases and J by 7 bases, with 8 bases between them. This chain's CDR3 is CASTIQNEQFF. CDR3 sequence (DNA): TGTGCCAGCACGATCCAAAATGAGCAGTTCTTC.

The CDR3 region has the DNA TGTGCCAGCAGCTTGACTCGCAATGAGCAGTTCTTC. Translating gives CASSLTRNEQFF. The chain couples TRBV5-4 to TRBJ2-1; D gene uncertain. Trimming took off 1 base at V and 6 bases at J, with 5 bases between the two ends. This CDR3 contains 12 residues. Germline V gene lookup returns CDR1 SGHNT and CDR2 YYREEE (reference sequence).

The V gene is TRBV6-1, the J gene TRBJ2-1; TRBD1 matches at 10 bases. Trimming cost V 1 base and J 8 bases; bases outside gene matches: 5. The CDR3 is made up of 15 amino acids. CDR1 is MNHNS, CDR2 SASEGT, per germline. The CDR3 DNA reads TGTGCCAGCAGTGAAGGGACAGGGGGTATCGATGAGCAGTTCTTC. As protein: CASSEGTGGIDEQFF.

The chain employs TRBV18 and TRBJ1-4; D is unresolved. The V end lost 2 bases, the J end lost 5 bases, and 6 bases lay between the germline ends. This CDR3 comprises 13 residues. CDR1 is KGHSH, CDR2 LQKENI, per germline. The CDR3 sequence: CASSPGENEKLFF. CDR3 in DNA: TGTGCCAGCTCACCAGGAGAGAATGAAAAACTGTTTTTT.

This chain links TRBV21-1 with TRBJ2-2; the D call in the table, TRBD1, was not verified against the DNA. TRBV21-1 constitutes a pseudogene. The CDR3 runs to 19 residues. This CDR3 is CASSKVFDTKTANTGELFF. The CDR3, as DNA: TGTGCCAGCAGCAAAGTCTTTGACACCAAAACAGCGAACACCGGGGAGCTGTTTTTT.

The chain carries TRBV3-1 (or the pseudogene TRBV3-2) and TRBJ2-5; TRBD1 matches 8 bases. The germline V gene has CDR1 LGHDT and CDR2 YNNKEL (reference sequence). V dropped 4 bases and J dropped 5; count of bases not matched to a gene: 12. The CDR3 is made up of 16 amino acids. The chain's CDR3 is CASSPRSRGLGETQYF. CDR3 in DNA: TGTGCCAGCAGCCCGCGATCCAGGGGGCTCGGGGAGACCCAGTACTTC.

The chain has TRBV5-1 and TRBJ2-1; D gene uncertain. Germline-derived CDR1 and CDR2 are SGHRS and YFSETQ. This CDR3 spans 11 amino acids. V shed 2 bases and J shed 11 bases, with 8 bases lying between them. In DNA, the CDR3 is TGCGCCAGCAGCTTAAGACACAAGCAGTTCTTC. Its translation is CASSLRHKQFF. Full variable domain (outside the CDR3, taken from reference TRBV5-1 and TRBJ2-1): KAGVTQTPRYLIKTRGQQVTLSCSPISGHRSVSWYQQTPGQGLQFLFEYFSETQRNKGNFPGRFSGRQFSNSRSEMNVSTLELGDSALYLCASSLRHKQFFGPGTRLTVL.

The chain links TRBV28 to TRBJ1-4; no reliable D call. CDR3 length: 14 residues. V was pared by 5 bases and J by 7 bases, with 14 bases between. Per the germline V gene, CDR1 is MDHEN and CDR2 is SYDVKM. For the CDR3, the DNA is TGTGCCAGCAGTCCCCGCATACGGGCTGAAAAACTGTTTTTT. It translates to CASSPRIRAEKLFF.

The J gene is TRBJ1-4, the V gene TRBV15; TRBD1 is a possible D gene (5 bases). V lost 0 bases and J lost 8, with 13 bases in between. CDR1 is LNHNV, CDR2 YYDKDF, per germline (reference sequence). The CDR3 covers 15 residues. The CDR3 DNA follows: TGTGCCACCAGCAGAGATTTGGGGCTGTCGGAAAAACTGTTTTTT. This translates into CATSRDLGLSEKLFF.

CDR3 sequence: CAITNTQGQPPTF. CDR3 in DNA: TGTGCCATCACTAATACACAGGGGCAACCTCCCACCTTC. The V gene is TRBV10-3, the J gene TRBJ1-2, with 7 bases aligning to TRBD1. The trim removed 7 bases at V and 13 bases at J, leaving 15 bases unmatched. Germline V CDR1 and CDR2: ENHRY, SYGVKD. The CDR3 sequence is 13 residues long.

The chain joins TRBV27 to TRBJ2-5; no definite D call. Germline loops: CDR1 MNHEY, CDR2 SMNVEV (reference sequence). CDR3 length: 13 amino acids. Trimming took 6 bases from V and 4 from J, leaving 12 bases between them. The CDR3, as DNA: TGTGCCAGCAGCCCCGAAAGGAGAGAGACCCAGTACTTC. Its translation is CASSPERRETQYF.

This clone occurred once. The rearrangement uses TRBV7-8 and TRBJ1-2, with 9 nucleotides matching TRBD1. CDR3 length: 15 amino acids. The trim removed 5 bases at V and 4 bases at J, leaving 8 bases unmatched. The germline V gene has CDR1 SGHVS and CDR2 FQNEAQ. The CDR3 region has the DNA TGTGCCAGCAGCCGGGACGGGACAGGGTCCTATGGCTACACCTTC. Residues: CASSRDGTGSYGYTF.

The rearrangement links TRBV11-3 to TRBJ1-2; D call uncertain. The germline V and J ends were trimmed by 2 bases and 8 bases, with 9 bases remaining between them. Looked up from germline, CDR1 is SGHNT and CDR2 is YENEEA. The CDR3 has 12 amino acids. CDR3 in amino acids: CASSLRTGGYTF. The CDR3 nucleotides read TGTGCCAGCAGCTTACGCACCGGAGGCTACACCTTC. Drawing the rest from reference TRBV11-3 and TRBJ1-2, the complete variable domain is EAGVVQSPRYKIIEKKQPVAFWCNPISGHNTLYWYLQNLGQGPELLIRYENEEAVDDSQLPKDRFSAERLKGVDSTLKIQPAELGDSAVYLCASSLRTGGYTFGSGTRLTVV.

The gene calls are TRBV4-3 and TRBJ1-3; D unclear. The CDR3 extends over 14 amino acids. V lost 1 base, J lost 2 bases, and 6 bases lay in between. Germline-derived CDR1 and CDR2 are LGHNA and YSLEER. The CDR3 here is CASSQGGTGNTIYF. The CDR3 DNA follows: TGCGCCAGCAGCCAAGGGGGTACTGGAAACACCATATATTTT.

The chain links TRBV19 to TRBJ1-5; TRBD1 is a possible D gene (5 bases). Looked up from germline, CDR1 is LNHDA and CDR2 is SQIVND (reference sequence). CDR3 length equals 14 residues. V lost 2 bases to trimming and J lost 6 bases, with 11 bases between them. The CDR3 reads CASSIQGGAQPQHF. For the CDR3, the DNA is TGTGCCAGTAGTATACAGGGAGGGGCTCAGCCCCAGCATTTT.

The chain joins TRBV4-1 to TRBJ1-5; 7 nucleotides line up with TRBD1. The CDR3 sequence is 16 residues long. CDR1 is MGHRA and CDR2 is YSYEKL in the germline V gene. Losses at the gene ends were 1 base for V and 5 bases for J; bases not matched to a gene: 8. The CDR3 DNA sequence: TGCGCCAGCAGCCAAGTTATAACAGGGGTAGATCAGCCCCAGCATTTT. This sequence encodes CASSQVITGVDQPQHF.

The chain carries TRBV19 and TRBJ2-1; possible D gene TRBD1, 5 bases. V was pared by 6 bases and J by 4 bases, with 10 bases between. Germline values: CDR1 LNHDA, CDR2 SQIVND (reference sequence). The CDR3 length is 13 residues. The CDR3 region has the DNA TGTGCCAGTAGCACAGGAGTTTACAATGAGCAGTTCTTC. Translating it yields CASSTGVYNEQFF.

V is TRBV7-9 and J is TRBJ2-5, with 7 bases lining up with TRBD1. CDR3 length: 12 residues. The V gene end was trimmed by 8 bases and the J gene end by 3 bases; junction bases not matched to a gene: 3. Germline CDR1 and CDR2: SEHNR and FQNEAQ (reference sequence). The CDR3 DNA reads TGTGCCAGCCGTACAGGGGAAGAGACCCAGTACTTC. Amino acid sequence: CASRTGEETQYF.

The chain couples TRBV18 to TRBJ1-4; D not resolved. Per the germline V gene, CDR1 is KGHSH and CDR2 is LQKENI. CDR3 length equals 15 residues. The V and J ends lost 3 bases and 0 bases respectively, with 8 bases between them. In nucleotides, the CDR3 is TGTGCCAGCTCACCCGTCGGGTCAACTAATGAAAAACTGTTTTTT. Translating gives CASSPVGSTNEKLFF.